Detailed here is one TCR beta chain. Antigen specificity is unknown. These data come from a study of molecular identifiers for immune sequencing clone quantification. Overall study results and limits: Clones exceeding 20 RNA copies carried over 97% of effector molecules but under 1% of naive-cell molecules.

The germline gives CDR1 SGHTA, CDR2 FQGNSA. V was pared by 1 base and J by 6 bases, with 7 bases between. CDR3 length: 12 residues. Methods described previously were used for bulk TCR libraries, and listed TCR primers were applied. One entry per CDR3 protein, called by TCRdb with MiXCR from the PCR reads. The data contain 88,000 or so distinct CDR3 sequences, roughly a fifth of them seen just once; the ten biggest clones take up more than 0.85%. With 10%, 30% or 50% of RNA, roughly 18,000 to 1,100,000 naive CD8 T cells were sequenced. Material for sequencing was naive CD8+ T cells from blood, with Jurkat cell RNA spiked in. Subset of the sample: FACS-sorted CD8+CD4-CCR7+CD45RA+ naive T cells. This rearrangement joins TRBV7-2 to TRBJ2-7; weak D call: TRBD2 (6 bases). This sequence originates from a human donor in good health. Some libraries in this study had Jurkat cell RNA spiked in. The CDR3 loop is CASSLGDFEQYF. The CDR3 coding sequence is TGTGCCAGCAGCTTAGGGGACTTCGAGCAGTACTTC.